This T cell receptor (beta chain) appears in the sequencing data of a study of blood T cell repertoires in COVID-19. Study-level background: Italy, Spain and the United States were the sources of the convalescent and acute COVID-19 samples.

Profiling relied on immunoSEQ multiplex PCR, and the TCRdb table lists in-frame clones only, not all of them. The data show some 250,000 clones, 70% to 90% seen once. This CDR3 has 13 residues. The V gene lost 0 bases and the J gene lost 4 bases, with 5 bases spanning the gap. The germline CDR1 and CDR2 sequences are LGHNA and YNFKEQ. Individuals drawn from around 24 US areas were roughly 18 to 100 years old. Assignment of participants to cohorts was predicated upon participant-reported clinical history. Donors of Cohort 3 who recovered were those that had two negative PCRs, clearance, or symptom resolution.

This sequence was found in a woman aged 50 to 60 who had recovered from COVID-19. The chain carries TRBV4-2 and TRBJ2-3; unclear D gene. The specimen sequenced was PBMCs or T cells enriched from blood (not recorded which). The CDR3 reads CASSQERSDTQYF. The CDR3 DNA reads as TGTGCCAGCAGCCAAGAGAGGTCAGATACGCAGTATTTT.